Shown below are 29 T cell receptor beta chains from a single sample sequenced in a study of T cell responses to AZD1222 COVID-19 vaccine. Clones were read by immunoSEQ multiplex PCR, and TCRdb kept only the in-frame ones, dropping some. This table has 140,000 or so clones, roughly 90% appearing once. Here the sequenced sample was peripheral blood, taken 28 days after the second AZD1222 dose. The receptors originated from an adult who received the AZD1222 COVID-19 vaccine.

The chain links TRBV2 to TRBJ1-1; D not certain. This CDR3 spans 13 amino acids. Trimming took 2 bases from V and 5 from J, leaving 9 bases between them. The germline gives CDR1 SNHLY, CDR2 FYNNEI. The CDR3 DNA sequence: TGTGCCAGCAGTGAAATGATGGGGACTGAAGCTTTCTTT. Residues: CASSEMMGTEAFF.

In the case of this clone: The junction departs from the called germline gene at one end, perhaps through a read error. The chain recombines TRBV5-1 with TRBJ2-3; D perhaps matches TRBD1 (5 bases). Germline V gene sequence: CDR1 SGHRS, CDR2 YFSETQ. There are 14 residues in the CDR3. CDR3 sequence (DNA): TGCGCCAGCAGCTTGTTTCCGACAGCAGAAACGCAGTATTTT. It codes for CASSLFPTAETQYF.

The chain combines TRBV5-1 with TRBJ2-7, with TRBD1 identical over 9 bases. Germline-derived CDR1 and CDR2 are SGHRS and YFSETQ. V trimming: 4 bases; J trimming: 6 bases; junction bases outside the gene matches: 11. This CDR3 has 15 residues. CDR3 coding DNA: TGCGCCAGCAGCGCGGACAGGGGATTGAATGTCGAGCAGTACTTC. This encodes CASSADRGLNVEQYF.

This chain connects TRBV7-3 to TRBJ2-1, with D possibly being TRBD2 (5 bases). This CDR3 is built from 13 residues. The germline V gene encodes CDR1 SGHTA and CDR2 FQGTGA. The V gene lost 1 base and the J gene lost 8 bases, with 9 bases spanning the gap. The CDR3 sequence is CASSLRRGDEQFF. Written as DNA, the CDR3 is TGTGCCAGCAGCTTAAGACGGGGAGATGAGCAGTTCTTC. Supplemented by reference TRBV7-3 and TRBJ2-1, the full variable domain reads GAGVSQTPSNKVTEKGKYVELRCDPISGHTALYWYRQSLGQGPEFLIYFQGTGAADDSGLPNDRFFAVRPEGSVSTLKIQRTERGDSAVYLCASSLRRGDEQFFGPGTRLTVL.

The V and J genes are TRBV4-2 and TRBJ1-3; 7 positions agree with TRBD1. Germline V lookup: CDR1 LGHNA, CDR2 YNFKEQ. The CDR3 extends over 16 amino acids. The trim removed 0 bases at V and 3 bases at J, leaving 5 bases unmatched. The DNA for the CDR3 is TGTGCCAGCAGCCAAGATAAAGGGACAGTTGGAAACACCATATATTTT. Translating gives CASSQDKGTVGNTIYF.

The chain employs TRBV29-1 and TRBJ2-2; no reliable D call. Trimming left V 5 bases short and J 0 bases short, with 7 bases between. The CDR3 has 13 amino acids. Per the germline V gene, CDR1 is SQVTM and CDR2 is ANQGSEA. As DNA, the CDR3 is TGCAGCGTTACAGAGACGAACACCGGGGAGCTGTTTTTT. This codes for CSVTETNTGELFF.

This rearrangement joins TRBV4-3 to TRBJ2-7; tentative D call: TRBD1 (7 bases). CDR1 and CDR2 from the germline V gene are LGHNA and YSLEER. The CDR3 totals 13 residues. V lost 1 base and J 6 bases, leaving 10 bases between the germline ends. The CDR3 is CASSQAQGGEQYF. CDR3 DNA: TGCGCCAGCAGCCAAGCCCAGGGGGGCGAGCAGTACTTC.

A few counts support this clone. V is TRBV24-1 and J is TRBJ2-7; D unclear. The germline CDR1 and CDR2 sequences are KGHDR and SFDVKD. The CDR3 runs to 13 residues. V dropped 4 bases and J dropped 3 bases, with 9 bases sitting between them. Written as DNA, the CDR3 is TGTGCCACCAGTGAATCGGGTCGCTACGAGCAGTACTTC. Amino acids: CATSESGRYEQYF.

The chain is built from TRBV18 and TRBJ2-1; 10 nucleotides agree with TRBD2. The CDR3 is 18 residues long. J gave up 4 bases and V 5 bases, and 14 bases lay outside the gene matches. Germline lookup yields CDR1 KGHSH and CDR2 LQKENI. This chain's CDR3 is CASSSTSGPTYIYNEQFF. The CDR3, as DNA: TGTGCCAGCTCATCGACTAGCGGGCCGACTTATATTTACAATGAGCAGTTCTTC.

The chain joins TRBV18 to TRBJ1-4; D is perhaps TRBD1 (6 bases). V was pared by 5 bases and J by 8 bases, with 24 bases between. Germline assignment: CDR1 KGHSH and CDR2 LQKENI. The CDR3 is made up of 17 amino acids. The CDR3 spells CASSSSLQGWREEKLFF. CDR3 in DNA: TGTGCCAGCTCATCCTCTCTTCAGGGGTGGAGGGAAGAAAAACTGTTTTTT.

The chain combines TRBV30 with TRBJ2-1, with TRBD2 matching over 12 bases. The CDR3 has 16 residues. The germline CDR1 and CDR2 sequences are GTSNPN and SVGIG (reference sequence). With 4 bases clipped from V and 5 bases from J, the junction kept 9 bases outside the gene matches. The CDR3 DNA reads as TGTGCCTGGAACCTAGCGGGAGGGCCAGCAAACAATGAGCAGTTCTTC. Protein: CAWNLAGGPANNEQFF.

V is TRBV3-1 (or the pseudogene TRBV3-2) and J is TRBJ2-2; D call uncertain. The CDR3 length is 13 residues. The germline gives CDR1 LGHDT, CDR2 YNNKEL (reference sequence). Trimming took off 4 bases at V and 6 bases at J, with 9 bases between the two ends. The CDR3 region has the DNA TGTGCCAGCAGCCTGACCAACGCCGGGGAGCTGTTTTTT. Translated, it gives CASSLTNAGELFF.

The chain links TRBV4-3 to TRBJ1-3, with a weak D call TRBD1 (5 bases). The V end lost 4 bases, the J end lost 1 base, and 11 bases lay between the germline ends. The germline V gene encodes CDR1 LGHNA and CDR2 YSLEER. The CDR3 contains 15 residues. This chain's CDR3 is CASSPGTASGNTIYF. The CDR3 nucleotides read TGCGCCAGCAGCCCCGGGACGGCTTCTGGAAACACCATATATTTT.

The chain carries TRBV25-1 and TRBJ1-4, with TRBD1 identical over 11 bases. Germline loops: CDR1 MGHDK, CDR2 SYGVNS. With 4 bases clipped from V and 8 bases from J, the junction kept 6 bases outside the gene matches. The CDR3 is 15 amino acids. CDR3 sequence reads: CASSGGQGAREKLFF. The CDR3 region has the DNA TGTGCCAGCAGTGGAGGACAGGGGGCTCGGGAAAAACTGTTTTTT.

This chain connects TRBV4-1 to TRBJ1-2, with TRBD1 matching 10 bases. The V segment lost 4 bases and the J segment 8 bases; nucleotides outside the gene matches: 4. Germline V CDR1 and CDR2: MGHRA, YSYEKL. The CDR3 spans 13 residues. The CDR3 reads CASSLGTGDGYTF. The CDR3 DNA reads TGCGCCAGCAGCCTGGGGACAGGGGACGGCTACACCTTC.

The table lists this clone with a count of one. V is TRBV7-2 and J is TRBJ1-6; perhaps TRBD1 as D (5 bases). Per germline, CDR1 SGHTA and CDR2 FQGNSA. This CDR3 region has 15 residues. The V end lost 2 bases, the J end lost 4 bases, and 9 bases lay between the germline ends. The CDR3 nucleotides read TGTGCCAGCAGCTTAACTGGGGGGTATAATTCACCCCTCCACTTT. Residues: CASSLTGGYNSPLHF.

The chain joins TRBV30 to TRBJ2-5; weak D call: TRBD2 (6 bases). Germline-derived CDR1 and CDR2 are GTSNPN and SVGIG (reference sequence). The V end was cut by 4 bases, the J end by 4 bases, with 10 bases between. The CDR3 is 12 amino acids. This CDR3 is CAWNGAGETQYF. Here the CDR3 DNA reads TGTGCCTGGAACGGAGCGGGAGAGACCCAGTACTTC.

The chain links TRBV29-1 to TRBJ1-1; no firm D call. The CDR3 length is 17 residues. V dropped 3 bases and J dropped 1 base, with 21 bases sitting between them. Germline assignment: CDR1 SQVTM and CDR2 ANQGSEA. In nucleotides, the CDR3 is TGCAGCGTTGACCGAGGGAAGGCTGGCACCCGGAACACTGAAGCTTTCTTT. Its protein is CSVDRGKAGTRNTEAFF.

V is TRBV7-2 and J is TRBJ2-5; no definite D call. This CDR3 contains 14 residues. V lost 6 bases and J 1 base, leaving 12 bases between the germline ends. Germline values: CDR1 SGHTA, CDR2 FQGNSA. CDR3 bases: TGTGCCAGCAGTCCTACACGAGGCCAAGAGACCCAGTACTTC. This sequence encodes CASSPTRGQETQYF.

In its sample, this clone was seen once. This chain joins TRBV5-1 and TRBJ2-3; D gene ambiguous. This CDR3 is built from 15 residues. Germline-derived CDR1 and CDR2 are SGHRS and YFSETQ. V was pared by 1 base and J by 0 bases, with 9 bases between. The CDR3 DNA is TGCGCCAGCAGCTTGACCACCCCTAGCACAGATACGCAGTATTTT. Amino acids: CASSLTTPSTDTQYF. The full variable domain, in which reference TRBV5-1 and TRBJ2-3 provide the parts outside the CDR3, is KAGVTQTPRYLIKTRGQQVTLSCSPISGHRSVSWYQQTPGQGLQFLFEYFSETQRNKGNFPGRFSGRQFSNSRSEMNVSTLELGDSALYLCASSLTTPSTDTQYFGPGTRLTVL.

This chain connects TRBV9 to TRBJ2-6; the D is unclear. This CDR3 is built from 15 residues. The germline V gene encodes CDR1 SGDLS and CDR2 YYNGEE. Trimming took off 1 base at V and 5 bases at J, with 10 bases between the two ends. CDR3 sequence reads: CASSVSVRRANVLTF. DNA of the CDR3: TGTGCCAGCAGCGTATCTGTCAGACGGGCCAACGTCCTGACTTTC. The full variable domain, its missing parts supplied by reference TRBV9 and TRBJ2-6, is DSGVTQTPKHLITATGQRVTLRCSPRSGDLSVYWYQQSLDQGLQFLIQYYNGEERAKGNILERFSAQQFPDLHSELNLSSLELGDSALYFCASSVSVRRANVLTFGAGSRLTVL.

The rearrangement uses TRBV18 and TRBJ2-3; a weak D match, TRBD1 (6 bases). V was pared by 5 bases and J by 2 bases, with 11 bases between. CDR3 length equals 14 residues. Germline-derived CDR1 and CDR2 are KGHSH and LQKENI. The CDR3 coding sequence is TGTGCCAGCTCAACAGGGCCACACACAGATACGCAGTATTTT. Encoded protein: CASSTGPHTDTQYF.

This chain links TRBV4-3 with TRBJ2-5; D may correspond to TRBD1 or TRBD2 (5 bases each). The germline V and J ends were trimmed by 0 bases and 1 base, with 15 bases remaining between them. Germline values: CDR1 LGHNA, CDR2 YSLEER. The CDR3 is 17 residues long. The CDR3 loop reads CASSQDDRGESQETQYF. CDR3 nucleotide sequence: TGCGCCAGCAGCCAAGATGATAGGGGAGAAAGCCAAGAGACCCAGTACTTC.

The chain recombines TRBV5-5 with TRBJ1-1; D gene ambiguous. V lost 2 bases and J lost 4, with 9 bases in between. This CDR3 has 13 residues. CDR1 is SGHKS, CDR2 YYEKEE, per germline (reference sequence). The CDR3 reads CASSFLEGTEAFF. CDR3 DNA: TGTGCCAGCAGCTTCCTCGAGGGCACTGAAGCTTTCTTT.

This sequence joins TRBV28 and TRBJ1-2; tentative D call: TRBD1 (6 bases). Trimming pared 6 bases from V and 5 bases from J, leaving 22 bases between. Germline V lookup: CDR1 MDHEN, CDR2 SYDVKM. The CDR3 has 16 amino acids. CDR3 amino acids: CASSSPGASLFYGYTF. CDR3 sequence (DNA): TGTGCCAGCAGCTCCCCGGGGGCTTCGCTCTTTTATGGCTACACCTTC.

The rearrangement links TRBV9 to TRBJ2-2, with D perhaps assigned TRBD1 or TRBD2 (5 bases each). This CDR3 spans 17 amino acids. Trimming took off 4 bases at V and 5 bases at J, with 21 bases between the two ends. Germline CDR1 is SGDLS and CDR2 is YYNGEE. CDR3 nucleotides: TGTGCCAGCAGCCCGACGCCGCGTCCGGGACCAACCGGGGAGCTGTTTTTT. It yields the protein CASSPTPRPGPTGELFF.

The chain joins TRBV30 to TRBJ1-3, with 7 bases fitting TRBD1. The V gene's germline CDR1 is GTSNPN and CDR2 SVGIG (reference sequence). There are 16 residues in the CDR3. The V gene end was trimmed by 4 bases and the J gene end by 0 bases; junction bases not matched to a gene: 9. Here the CDR3 reads CAWTRQGTVSGNTIYF. CDR3 in DNA: TGTGCCTGGACCCGACAGGGCACAGTCTCTGGAAACACCATATATTTT.

Concerning this clone: At the DNA level, this CDR3 is encoded by other sequences in the same sample as well. The V gene is TRBV28, the J gene TRBJ1-5, with 7 nucleotides matching TRBD1. The CDR3 sequence is 14 residues long. Germline CDR1 is MDHEN and CDR2 is SYDVKM. The V and J ends lost 5 bases and 2 bases, in that order; junction bases with no gene match: 3. Here the CDR3 DNA reads TGTGCCAGCAGTCCCGGACAGGGCAATCAGCCCCAGCATTTT. It translates to CASSPGQGNQPQHF.

This clone was seen just once. J is TRBJ1-3 and V is TRBV7-2, with D tentatively TRBD1 (5 bases). V lost 5 bases and J 1 base, leaving 12 bases between the germline ends. The CDR3 length is 15 residues. Germline V gene lookup returns CDR1 SGHTA and CDR2 FQGNSA. The CDR3 DNA reads TGTGCCAGCAGCCCCTACAGGAGTTCTGGAAACACCATATATTTT. Its protein product is CASSPYRSSGNTIYF.